This entry lists 4 T cell receptor beta chains sequenced from one sample in a study of cytomegalovirus exposure and HLA in healthy donors (dated by TCRdb to 2016 to 2017). Library preparation employed the immunoSEQ multiplex PCR assay. The multiplex PCR relied on a mix of 60 forward primers for TCR Vbeta segments and 13 reverse primers for TCR Jbeta segments. Not all clones reach the TCRdb copy of this immuneACCESS table, which keeps in-frame sequences only. Checked studies attribute under half of the gap to unresolved V genes and leave the rest unexplained. This sample comprises about 200,000 clones, 79% of them detected only once. The ten largest clonotypes hold approximately 1.4% of the sample. The sequenced material came from PBMCs. These receptors were taken from a girl aged 5-17 years in good health and CMV-seropositive.

V gene TRBV7-2 combines with J gene TRBJ2-3; 7 positions match TRBD1. V was clipped by 8 bases and J by 2 bases; unmatched bases: 10. Looked up from germline, CDR1 is SGHTA and CDR2 is FQGNSA. The CDR3 is 15 residues long. This CDR3 reads CASGRDRGDTDTQYF. The CDR3 region has the DNA TGTGCCAGCGGCCGGGACAGAGGGGACACAGATACGCAGTATTTT.

In DNA, the CDR3 is TGTGCCAGCAGTGGGAGACAGATCCAAGAGACCCAGTACTTC. Its translation: CASSGRQIQETQYF. This chain links TRBV2 with TRBJ2-5; maybe TRBD1 (5 bases). CDR3 length: 14 amino acids. Trimming left V 4 bases short and J 1 base short, with 10 bases between. Germline-derived CDR1 and CDR2 are SNHLY and FYNNEI.

V and J are TRBV29-1 and TRBJ1-1; D ambiguous. This CDR3 contains 13 residues. Looked up from germline, CDR1 is SQVTM and CDR2 is ANQGSEA. Trimming removed 6 bases at V and 0 bases at J, with 11 bases between. Here the CDR3 DNA reads TGCAGCGTCACTGGACTCTTGAACACTGAAGCTTTCTTT. Its protein is CSVTGLLNTEAFF.

This clone was counted only a few times. This chain links TRBV4-2 with TRBJ1-3; D is possibly TRBD1 (5 bases). The CDR3 totals 16 residues. The ends were cut back, 4 bases at V and 7 bases at J, with 20 bases in the middle. Germline assignment: CDR1 LGHNA and CDR2 YNFKEQ. CDR3 bases: TGTGCCAGCAGCCCGACATCCTCCGGGGGGAGGAACACCATATATTTT. It yields the protein CASSPTSSGGRNTIYF.